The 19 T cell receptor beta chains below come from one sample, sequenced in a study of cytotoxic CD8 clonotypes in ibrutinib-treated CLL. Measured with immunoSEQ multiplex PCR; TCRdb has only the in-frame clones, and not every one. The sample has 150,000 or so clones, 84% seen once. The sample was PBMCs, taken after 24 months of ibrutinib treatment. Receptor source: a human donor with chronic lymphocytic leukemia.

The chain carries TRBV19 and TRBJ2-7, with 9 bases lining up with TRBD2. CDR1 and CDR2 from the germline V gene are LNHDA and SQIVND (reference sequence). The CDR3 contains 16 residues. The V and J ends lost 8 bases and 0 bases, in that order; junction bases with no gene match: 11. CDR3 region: CASAPHSGGSSYEQYF. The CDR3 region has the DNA TGTGCCAGTGCCCCTCATAGCGGGGGCAGCTCCTACGAGCAGTACTTC. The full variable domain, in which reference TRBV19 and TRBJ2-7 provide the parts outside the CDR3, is DGGITQSPKYLFRKEGQNVTLSCEQNLNHDAMYWYRQDPGQGLRLIYYSQIVNDFQKGDIAEGYSVSREKKESFPLTVTSAQKNPTAFYLCASAPHSGGSSYEQYFGPGTRLTVT.

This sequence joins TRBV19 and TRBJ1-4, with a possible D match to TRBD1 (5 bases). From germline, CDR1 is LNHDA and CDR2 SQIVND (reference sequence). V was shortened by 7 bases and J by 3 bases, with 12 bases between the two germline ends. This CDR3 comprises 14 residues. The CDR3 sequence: CASNLRGSNEKLFF. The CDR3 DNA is TGTGCCAGTAATCTACGGGGCTCTAATGAAAAACTGTTTTTT.

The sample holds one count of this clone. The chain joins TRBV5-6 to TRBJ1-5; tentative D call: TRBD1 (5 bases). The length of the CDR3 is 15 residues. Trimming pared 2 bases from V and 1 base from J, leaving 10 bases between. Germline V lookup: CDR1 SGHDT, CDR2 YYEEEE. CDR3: CASSLGAASNQPQHF. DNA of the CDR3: TGTGCCAGCAGCTTAGGGGCAGCCAGCAATCAGCCCCAGCATTTT. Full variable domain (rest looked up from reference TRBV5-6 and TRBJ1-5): DAGVTQSPTHLIKTRGQQVTLRCSPKSGHDTVSWYQQALGQGPQFIFQYYEEEERQRGNFPDRFSGHQFPNYSSELNVNALLLGDSALYLCASSLGAASNQPQHFGDGTRLSIL.

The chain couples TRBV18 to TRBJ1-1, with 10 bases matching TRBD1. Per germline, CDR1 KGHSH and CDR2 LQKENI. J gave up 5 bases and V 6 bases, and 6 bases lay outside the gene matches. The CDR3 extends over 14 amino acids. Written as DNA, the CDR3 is TGTGCCAGCTCGCCGGGACAGGGGAGGACTGAAGCTTTCTTT. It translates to CASSPGQGRTEAFF.

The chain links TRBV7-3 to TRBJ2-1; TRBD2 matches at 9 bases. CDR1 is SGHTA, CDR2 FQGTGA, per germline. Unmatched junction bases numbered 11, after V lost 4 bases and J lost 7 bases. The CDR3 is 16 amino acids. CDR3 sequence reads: CASSSEVSGSRNEQFF. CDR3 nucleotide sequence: TGTGCCAGCAGCTCAGAAGTTAGCGGGAGTAGGAATGAGCAGTTCTTC.

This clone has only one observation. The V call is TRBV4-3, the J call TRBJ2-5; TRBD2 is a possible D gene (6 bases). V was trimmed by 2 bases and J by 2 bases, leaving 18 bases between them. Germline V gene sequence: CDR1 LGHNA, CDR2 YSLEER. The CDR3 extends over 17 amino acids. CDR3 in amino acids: CASSQRLSSGLQETQYF. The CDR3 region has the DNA TGCGCCAGCAGCCAACGCCTGAGTAGCGGACTTCAAGAGACCCAGTACTTC.

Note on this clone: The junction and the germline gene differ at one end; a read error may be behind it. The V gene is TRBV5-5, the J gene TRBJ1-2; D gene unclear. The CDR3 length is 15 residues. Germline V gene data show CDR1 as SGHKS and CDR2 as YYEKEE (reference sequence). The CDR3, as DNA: TGTGCCAGCAGGTTGGACGCCCTTAGGAACTATGGCTACACCTTC. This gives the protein CASRLDALRNYGYTF.

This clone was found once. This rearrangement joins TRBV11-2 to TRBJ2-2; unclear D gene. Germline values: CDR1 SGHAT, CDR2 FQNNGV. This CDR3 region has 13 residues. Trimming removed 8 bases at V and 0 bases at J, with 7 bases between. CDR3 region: CASSPTNTGELFF. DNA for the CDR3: TGTGCCAGCTCCCCGACGAACACCGGGGAGCTGTTTTTT.

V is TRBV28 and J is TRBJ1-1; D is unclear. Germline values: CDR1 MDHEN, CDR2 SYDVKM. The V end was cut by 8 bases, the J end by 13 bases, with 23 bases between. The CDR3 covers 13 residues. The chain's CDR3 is CASSMRARWKDFF. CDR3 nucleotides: TGTGCCAGCTCGATGCGGGCCCGGTGGAAGGATTTCTTT.

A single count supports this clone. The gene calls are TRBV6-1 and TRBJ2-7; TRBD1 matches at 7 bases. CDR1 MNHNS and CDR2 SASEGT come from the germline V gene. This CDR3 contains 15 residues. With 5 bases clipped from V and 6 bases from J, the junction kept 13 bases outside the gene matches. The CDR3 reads CASSNLPDRLGEQYF. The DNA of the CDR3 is TGTGCCAGCAGTAATCTCCCGGACAGGCTGGGCGAGCAGTACTTC.

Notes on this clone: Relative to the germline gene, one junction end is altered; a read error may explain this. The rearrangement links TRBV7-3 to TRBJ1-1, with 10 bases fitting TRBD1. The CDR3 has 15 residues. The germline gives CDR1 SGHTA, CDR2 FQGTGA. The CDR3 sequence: CASSVTGQGVTEAFF. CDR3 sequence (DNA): TGTGCCAGCAGCGTAACCGGACAGGGGGTTACTGAAGCTTTCTTT.

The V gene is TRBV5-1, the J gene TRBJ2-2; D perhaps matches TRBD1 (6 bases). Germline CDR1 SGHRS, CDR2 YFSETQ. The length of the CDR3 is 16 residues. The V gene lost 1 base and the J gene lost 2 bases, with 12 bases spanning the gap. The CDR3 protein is CASSLIQGFNTGELFF. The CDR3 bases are TGCGCCAGCAGCTTGATACAGGGATTTAACACCGGGGAGCTGTTTTTT. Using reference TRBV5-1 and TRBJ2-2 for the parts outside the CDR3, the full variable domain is KAGVTQTPRYLIKTRGQQVTLSCSPISGHRSVSWYQQTPGQGLQFLFEYFSETQRNKGNFPGRFSGRQFSNSRSEMNVSTLELGDSALYLCASSLIQGFNTGELFFGEGSRLTVL.

The CDR3 region has the DNA TGTGCCAGCAGCCCTAGACAGGGGGCTGGCTACACCTTC. Its protein is CASSPRQGAGYTF. This rearrangement joins TRBV7-9 to TRBJ1-2, with 10 bases fitting TRBD1. The CDR3 extends over 13 amino acids. Germline V lookup: CDR1 SEHNR, CDR2 FQNEAQ (reference sequence). V lost 5 bases and J lost 7; bases outside the gene matches: 4.

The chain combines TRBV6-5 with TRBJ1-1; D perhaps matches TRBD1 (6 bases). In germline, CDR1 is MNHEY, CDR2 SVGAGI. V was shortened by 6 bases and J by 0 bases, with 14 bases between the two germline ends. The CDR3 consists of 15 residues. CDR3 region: CASSKQGLMNTEAFF. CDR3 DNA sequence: TGTGCCAGCAGCAAACAGGGCCTGATGAACACTGAAGCTTTCTTT.

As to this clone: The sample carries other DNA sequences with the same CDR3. The CDR3 spells CASSSGPTDTQYF. The DNA of the CDR3 is TGTGCCAGCAGCTCTGGACCGACAGATACGCAGTATTTT. J is TRBJ2-3 and V is TRBV7-2, with D unresolved. The CDR3 contains 13 residues. V dropped 4 bases and J dropped 3 bases, with 8 bases sitting between them. The V gene's germline CDR1 is SGHTA and CDR2 FQGNSA. Full variable domain (missing parts from reference TRBV7-2 and TRBJ2-3): GAGVSQSPSNKVTEKGKDVELRCDPISGHTALYWYRQSLGQGLEFLIYFQGNSAPDKSGLPSDRFSAERTGGSVSTLTIQRTQQEDSAVYLCASSSGPTDTQYFGPGTRLTVL.

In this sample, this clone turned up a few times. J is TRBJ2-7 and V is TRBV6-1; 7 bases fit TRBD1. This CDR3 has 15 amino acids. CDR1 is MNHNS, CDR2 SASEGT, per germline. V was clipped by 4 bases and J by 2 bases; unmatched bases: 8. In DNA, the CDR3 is TGTGCCAGCAGTGGTAGGGACAGACAAACCTACGAGCAGTACTTC. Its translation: CASSGRDRQTYEQYF.

Here the CDR3 DNA reads TGTGCCAGCAGTGACAGGGGACAGAACACCGGGGAGCTGTTTTTT. This encodes CASSDRGQNTGELFF. This chain links TRBV2 with TRBJ2-2; TRBD1 is a possible D gene (6 bases). The CDR3 spans 15 residues. In germline, CDR1 is SNHLY, CDR2 FYNNEI. V lost 3 bases and J 1 base, leaving 9 bases between the germline ends.

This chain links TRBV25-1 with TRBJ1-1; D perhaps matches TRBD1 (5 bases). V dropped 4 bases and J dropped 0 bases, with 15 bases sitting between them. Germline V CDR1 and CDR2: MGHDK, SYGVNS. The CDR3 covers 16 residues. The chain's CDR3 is CASSGTGVGMNTEAFF. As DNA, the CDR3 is TGTGCCAGCAGTGGTACGGGGGTGGGGATGAACACTGAAGCTTTCTTT.

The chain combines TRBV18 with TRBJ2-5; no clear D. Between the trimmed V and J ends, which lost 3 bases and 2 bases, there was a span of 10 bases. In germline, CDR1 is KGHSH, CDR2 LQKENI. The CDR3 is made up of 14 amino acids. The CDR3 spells CASSPRLGQETQYF. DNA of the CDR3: TGTGCCAGCTCACCCCGACTGGGACAAGAGACCCAGTACTTC. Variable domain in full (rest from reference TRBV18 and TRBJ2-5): NAGVMQNPRHLVRRRGQEARLRCSPMKGHSHVYWYRQLPEEGLKFMVYLQKENIIDESGMPKERFSAEFPKEGPSILRIQQVVRGDSAAYFCASSPRLGQETQYFGPGTRLLVL.